This T cell receptor (beta chain) was captured in a study of T cell changes during pregnancy in multiple sclerosis. This clone occurred once. The germline V gene encodes CDR1 SNHLY and CDR2 FYNNEI. This CDR3 region has 14 residues. V was pared by 3 bases and J by 6 bases, with 15 bases between. Using immunoSEQ multiplex PCR, the repertoire was profiled, and TCRdb retains in-frame clones only, with some absent. The top ten hold about 3.1% of the sample, which has approximately 100,000 clones, more than 90% seen once. The chain joins TRBV2 to TRBJ2-7; D perhaps matches TRBD2 (5 bases). This material consisted of peripheral blood, taken in the second trimester of pregnancy. The clonotype originates from a female donor with multiple sclerosis, enrolled in a pregnancy study. The CDR3 coding sequence is TGTGCCAGCAGTGAGGTATATAGCGTCGGCGAGCAGTACTTC. It encodes CASSEVYSVGEQYF.